These 13 T cell receptor beta chains were all obtained from the same sample, sequenced in a study of graft-versus-host responses after intestinal transplantation. The table came from immunoSEQ multiplex PCR; TCRdb's copy has only in-frame clones and leaves some out. The sample includes tens of thousands of clones, around 90% of them seen just once. Their specific antigens are unknown. Sequenced here: unstimulated CD8+ T cells sorted from spleen or lymph node cells, sampled before intestinal transplant. Receptors originate from a human donor who received an intestinal transplant.

The V gene is TRBV4-2, the J gene TRBJ2-1, with TRBD2 matching over 13 bases. This CDR3 region has 15 residues. With 6 bases clipped from V and 4 bases from J, the junction kept 3 bases outside the gene matches. Germline V lookup: CDR1 LGHNA, CDR2 YNFKEQ. As DNA, the CDR3 is TGTGCCAGCAGACTAGCGGGGGGGGATTACAATGAGCAGTTCTTC. Encoded protein: CASRLAGGDYNEQFF.

The chain uses TRBV27 and TRBJ2-7; D gene unclear. CDR3 length: 12 residues. Between the trimmed V and J ends, which lost 5 bases and 2 bases, there was a span of 7 bases. Germline-derived CDR1 and CDR2 are MNHEY and SMNVEV (reference sequence). CDR3 coding DNA: TGTGCCAGCAGTCCAAATCCCTACGAGCAGTACTTC. This gives the protein CASSPNPYEQYF.

J is TRBJ2-2 and V is TRBV7-6; D ambiguous. V dropped 8 bases and J dropped 3 bases, with 10 bases sitting between them. From germline, CDR1 is SGHVS and CDR2 FNYEAQ. This CDR3 region has 13 residues. In nucleotides, the CDR3 is TGTGCCAGCTGTCAATGGTACACCGGGGAGCTGTTTTTT. Amino acid sequence: CASCQWYTGELFF.

The CDR3 nucleotides are TGTGCCATCATGCCGGGCCCTTTGGCGAACACCGGGGAGCTGTTTTTT. Residues: CAIMPGPLANTGELFF. The V call is TRBV10-3, the J call TRBJ2-2; unclear D gene. V lost 7 bases and J 0 bases, leaving 15 bases between the germline ends. Germline V gives CDR1 ENHRY, CDR2 SYGVKD. The CDR3 has 16 amino acids.

This chain connects TRBV6-1 to TRBJ1-1; D remains unclear. The length of the CDR3 is 17 residues. V lost 4 bases to trimming and J lost 8 bases, with 26 bases between them. CDR1 is MNHNS and CDR2 is SASEGT in the germline V gene. CDR3 residues: CASSGLVAGFGRPEAFF. CDR3 nucleotide sequence: TGTGCCAGCAGTGGATTGGTCGCGGGGTTCGGCAGACCGGAAGCTTTCTTT.

The chain recombines TRBV6-1 with TRBJ1-5; no firm D call. The CDR3 extends over 16 amino acids. CDR1 and CDR2 (germline): MNHNS, SASEGT. V lost 1 base and J lost 2, with 12 bases in between. The DNA of the CDR3 is TGTGCCAGCAGTGAAGAATGGGGTCGGGGCAATCAGCCCCAGCATTTT. Translation gives CASSEEWGRGNQPQHF.

This chain connects TRBV28 to TRBJ2-5, with 9 bases aligning to TRBD2. The V segment lost 8 bases and the J segment 5 bases; nucleotides outside the gene matches: 3. CDR1 MDHEN and CDR2 SYDVKM come from the germline V gene. The CDR3 spans 12 residues. The CDR3 nucleotides are TGTGCCAGCGGGACTAGCACGGAGACCCAGTACTTC. Translated: CASGTSTETQYF.

The V and J genes are TRBV30 and TRBJ2-7, with 11 bases that match TRBD1. The CDR3 loop spans 13 amino acids. The V and J ends lost 4 bases and 6 bases, in that order; junction bases with no gene match: 5. Germline-derived CDR1 and CDR2 are GTSNPN and SVGIG (reference sequence). The CDR3 region has the DNA TGTGCCTGGAATCCAGGGACAGGGGGCGAGCAGTACTTC. Its translation is CAWNPGTGGEQYF.

CDR3 sequence reads: CASSFRGGQGETQYF. CDR3 sequence (DNA): TGTGCCAGCAGTTTTAGAGGGGGACAGGGAGAGACCCAGTACTTC. The V gene is TRBV13, the J gene TRBJ2-5; 9 nucleotides align to TRBD1. The CDR3 loop spans 15 amino acids. CDR1 and CDR2 from the germline V gene are PRHDT and FYEKMQ (reference sequence). Unmatched junction bases numbered 9, after V lost 6 bases and J lost 4 bases.

The V call is TRBV4-2, the J call TRBJ2-3; 11 nucleotides agree with TRBD2. The CDR3 covers 21 residues. Trimming cost V 4 bases and J 2 bases; bases outside gene matches: 20. Germline CDR1 LGHNA, CDR2 YNFKEQ. CDR3 in DNA: TGTGCCAGCAGCCTCAGCATGCTTGGGACTAGCGGAGTGGGGGACACAGATACGCAGTATTTT. Protein product: CASSLSMLGTSGVGDTDTQYF.

This clone appeared once. The rearrangement uses TRBV19 and TRBJ1-5, with TRBD1 matching over 10 bases. There are 16 residues in the CDR3. The J segment lost 2 bases and the V segment lost 5 bases, leaving 6 bases of the junction unmatched. CDR1 LNHDA and CDR2 SQIVND come from the germline V gene (reference sequence). For the CDR3, the DNA is TGTGCCAGTAGTCTCTGGGACAGGGGAGGCAATCAGCCCCAGCATTTT. It encodes CASSLWDRGGNQPQHF.

The chain combines TRBV5-4 with TRBJ1-2, with 8 bases that match TRBD1. Trimming cost V 2 bases and J 7 bases; bases outside gene matches: 4. This CDR3 region has 13 residues. In germline, CDR1 is SGHNT, CDR2 YYREEE (reference sequence). CDR3 sequence: CASSFQGATGYTF. In DNA form, the CDR3 reads TGTGCCAGCAGCTTTCAGGGGGCGACTGGCTACACCTTC.

The chain recombines TRBV5-1 with TRBJ1-4; 8 bases agree with TRBD1. The CDR3 contains 14 residues. The germline CDR1 and CDR2 sequences are SGHRS and YFSETQ. The junction had 8 bases not matched to a gene; V was cut back by 7 bases and J by 6 bases. CDR3 in amino acids: CASQTTGVDEKLFF. In nucleotides, the CDR3 is TGCGCCAGCCAAACGACAGGGGTGGATGAAAAACTGTTTTTT.